Listed here is a single T cell receptor beta chain. No antigen is known for it. Gene names and germline refer to mouse. The CDR3 extends 1 residue past the end of the read, so its final part is completed from the germline J gene. Libraries were prepared by immunoSEQ multiplex PCR; TCRdb keeps only in-frame clonotypes and omits some of them. The sample holds approximately 2,200 clones, approximately 64% seen once. Germline V gene data show CDR1 as KGHPV and CDR2 as FQNQEV (reference sequence). After removal of 4 bases from V and 8 bases from J, the junction contained 3 bases not matched to a gene. The CDR3 is 12 amino acids. These data are taken from a study of tissue T cells after allogeneic stem cell transplantation. Notes on the study in general: Anatomically similar tissues had similar TCR repertoires within each patient. Some tissue clones might be persisting host cells; their alloreactivity or antigen specificity was not determined.

The time point is: mouse harvest day 7 after allogeneic transplant. Mouse grafts combined 10^7 T-cell-depleted bone marrow cells with 10^6 splenic CD5+ T cells. B6 (H2b) cells into BALB/c (H2d) mice; tissues taken at day 7 or 14. This chain connects TRBV26 to TRBJ1-1, with TRBD1 identical over 8 bases. The sequence was obtained from a female BALB/c mouse given C57BL/6 T cells with graft-versus-host disease after an allogeneic hematopoietic cell transplant. Sequencing input: spleen. This chain's CDR3 is CASSPGQGEVFF. CDR3 DNA (partial): TGTGCCAGCAGTCCTGGACAGGGTGAAGTCTTC.